A single sample gave rise to the 14 T cell receptor beta chains below, sequenced in a study of blood T cell repertoires in COVID-19. Generated by immunoSEQ multiplex PCR, the TCRdb table keeps only in-frame clones and is missing some. The sample gives about 71,000 clones, roughly 80% of which show up once; about 30% is in the top ten. The specimen sequenced was peripheral blood. All receptors come from a man aged 65 to 85 with acute or convalescent COVID-19.

The chain links TRBV20-1 to TRBJ2-7; D may be TRBD2 (6 bases). With 7 bases removed from V and 4 bases from J, the gap between germline ends came to 11 bases. The CDR3 spans 11 residues. Germline V gene data show CDR1 as DFQATT and CDR2 as SNEGSKA (reference sequence). CDR3 nucleotides: TGCAGTGGCGGGACTCATTACGAGCAGTACTTC. This sequence encodes CSGGTHYEQYF.

The rearrangement uses TRBV6-2 or TRBV6-3 and TRBJ2-1, with 10 bases lining up with TRBD2. V was pared by 6 bases and J by 0 bases, with 5 bases of the junction left unmatched. The length of the CDR3 is 16 residues. Germline values: CDR1 MNHEY, CDR2 SVGEGT. CDR3 region: CASRPSGRSSYNEQFF. CDR3 nucleotides: TGTGCCAGCAGGCCTAGCGGGAGAAGCTCCTACAATGAGCAGTTCTTC.

The rearrangement links TRBV18 to TRBJ2-7; TRBD2 is a possible D gene (5 bases). There are 15 residues in the CDR3. Germline lookup yields CDR1 KGHSH and CDR2 LQKENI. V lost 3 bases and J 6 bases, leaving 18 bases between the germline ends. The CDR3 region is CASSPFSAMRAEQYF. DNA of the CDR3: TGTGCCAGCTCACCTTTCTCGGCGATGAGGGCCGAGCAGTACTTC. The variable domain in full, with the rest retrieved from reference TRBV18 and TRBJ2-7, is NAGVMQNPRHLVRRRGQEARLRCSPMKGHSHVYWYRQLPEEGLKFMVYLQKENIIDESGMPKERFSAEFPKEGPSILRIQQVVRGDSAAYFCASSPFSAMRAEQYFGPGTRLTVT.

In its sample, this clone was seen once. This chain joins TRBV19 and TRBJ1-2; D uncertain. V was pared by 1 base and J by 5 bases, with 14 bases between. The CDR3 contains 15 residues. Germline V CDR1 and CDR2: LNHDA, SQIVND (reference sequence). CDR3: CASSIGVAAVYGYTF. The CDR3 bases are TGTGCCAGTAGTATAGGAGTGGCGGCAGTATATGGCTACACCTTC.

V and J are TRBV7-6 and TRBJ2-3; 8 bases agree with TRBD2. This CDR3 is 16 amino acids long. Trimming removed 5 bases from V and 7 bases from J; junction bases left unmatched: 14. Germline V gene lookup returns CDR1 SGHVS and CDR2 FNYEAQ. This CDR3 is CASSHWVREGQNTQYF. For the CDR3, the DNA is TGTGCCAGCAGCCATTGGGTACGGGAGGGCCAAAATACGCAGTATTTT.

The chain carries TRBV6-6 and TRBJ1-4; no reliable D call. This CDR3 is built from 14 residues. The germline gives CDR1 MNHNY, CDR2 SVGAGI (reference sequence). The germline V and J ends were trimmed by 7 bases and 0 bases, with 9 bases remaining between them. The CDR3 DNA sequence: TGTGCCAGCATCCGGGGTACAACTAATGAAAAACTGTTTTTT. Its protein is CASIRGTTNEKLFF.

The chain uses TRBV5-1 and TRBJ1-1; 8 bases are a match to TRBD1. From germline, CDR1 is SGHRS and CDR2 YFSETQ. The J segment lost 2 bases and the V segment lost 3 bases, leaving 9 bases of the junction unmatched. This CDR3 spans 16 amino acids. For the CDR3, the DNA is TGCGCCAGCAGCTCTGCAGGGGGCCTAAGAAACACTGAAGCTTTCTTT. Translating gives CASSSAGGLRNTEAFF.

The genes are TRBV7-3 and TRBJ2-1, with D perhaps matching TRBD1 (6 bases). CDR1 SGHTA and CDR2 FQGTGA come from the germline V gene. V shed 5 bases and J shed 0 bases, with 20 bases lying between them. This CDR3 spans 18 amino acids. The CDR3 nucleotides read TGTGCCAGCAGCGTGGACTCCCAGGGGTTATCCTCCTACAATGAGCAGTTCTTC. Its protein is CASSVDSQGLSSYNEQFF.

This clone showed up just a few times. V usage is TRBV7-2 and J usage is TRBJ2-5, with a tentative D call TRBD1 (6 bases). CDR3 size: 18 residues. Per the germline V gene, CDR1 is SGHTA and CDR2 is FQGNSA. The V end lost 1 base, the J end lost 1 base, and 19 bases lay between the germline ends. DNA of the CDR3: TGTGCCAGCAGCTTAGGGGCCCCCTTGGGACACTTCCAAGAGACCCAGTACTTC. It specifies CASSLGAPLGHFQETQYF.

J is TRBJ2-1 and V is TRBV3-1 (or the pseudogene TRBV3-2), with 7 bases matching TRBD2. Germline V CDR1 and CDR2: LGHDT, YNNKEL (reference sequence). This CDR3 spans 16 amino acids. The J segment lost 8 bases and the V segment lost 3 bases, leaving 13 bases of the junction unmatched. The CDR3 reads CASSHPSSGALDEQFF. The CDR3 DNA sequence: TGTGCCAGCAGCCACCCGTCCAGCGGGGCCCTTGATGAGCAGTTCTTC.

The chain joins TRBV7-2 to TRBJ2-2, with a weak D call TRBD1 (6 bases). Per germline, CDR1 SGHTA and CDR2 FQGNSA. Trimming took 5 bases from V and 0 from J, leaving 10 bases between them. This CDR3 is 15 amino acids long. CDR3 protein: CASSPTGPNTGELFF. The CDR3 DNA reads as TGTGCCAGCAGCCCTACAGGGCCGAACACCGGGGAGCTGTTTTTT.

The chain joins TRBV7-6 to TRBJ2-1; TRBD2 matches at 13 bases. Trimming at V came to 6 bases and at J to 9 bases, leaving 8 bases not matched to a gene. Germline V gene lookup returns CDR1 SGHVS and CDR2 FNYEAQ. CDR3 length: 15 amino acids. CDR3 sequence reads: CASSHPGLAGSEQFF. The DNA of the CDR3 is TGTGCCAGCAGTCACCCGGGACTAGCGGGAAGTGAGCAGTTCTTC.

This clone was counted ten times or more. The chain is built from TRBV7-9 and TRBJ2-5; 10 bases map to TRBD2. CDR3 length equals 15 residues. Germline V gene lookup returns CDR1 SEHNR and CDR2 FQNEAQ (reference sequence). V lost 5 bases to trimming and J lost 4 bases; unmatched junction nucleotides: 7. CDR3 in DNA: TGTGCCAGCAGCCAACCTAGCGGGAGTTTAGAGACCCAGTACTTC. This codes for CASSQPSGSLETQYF.

V gene TRBV6-5 combines with J gene TRBJ2-3; 7 nucleotides agree with TRBD1. With 7 bases clipped from V and 1 base from J, the junction kept 8 bases outside the gene matches. Germline values: CDR1 MNHEY, CDR2 SVGAGI. The CDR3 consists of 15 residues. CDR3 residues: CASKGQTIRTDTQYF. In nucleotides, the CDR3 is TGTGCCAGCAAGGGACAGACCATTCGCACAGATACGCAGTATTTT.